The 24 T cell receptor beta chains below come from one sample, sequenced in a study of cytomegalovirus exposure and HLA in healthy donors. Both 60 Vbeta primers and 13 Jbeta primers went into the PCR. Sequencing used immunoSEQ multiplex PCR; TCRdb keeps in-frame clones, though not all of them. The sample has roughly 150,000 clones; 70% are singletons. The material sequenced was PBMCs. All receptors come from a woman in her twenties or thirties in good health and CMV-seronegative.

The CDR3 nucleotides read TGTGCCAGCTCGCGGACAGGGTCTGGGGCCAACGTCCTGACTTTC. This translates into CASSRTGSGANVLTF. The rearrangement links TRBV7-3 to TRBJ2-6; TRBD1 agrees at 8 bases. The V gene's germline CDR1 is SGHTA and CDR2 FQGTGA. This CDR3 spans 15 amino acids. Losses at the gene ends were 8 bases for V and 1 base for J; bases not matched to a gene: 4.

The chain carries TRBV9 and TRBJ2-5, with TRBD2 matching 11 bases. CDR1 and CDR2 from the germline V gene are SGDLS and YYNGEE. V lost 1 base to trimming and J lost 2 bases; unmatched junction nucleotides: 4. CDR3 size: 16 residues. CDR3 residues: CASSVSTSGVQETQYF. In DNA form, the CDR3 reads TGTGCCAGCAGCGTATCGACTAGCGGGGTTCAAGAGACCCAGTACTTC.

The chain uses TRBV5-4 and TRBJ2-7; tentatively, D is TRBD2 (6 bases). Trimming shortened V by 4 bases and J by 2 bases, and 10 bases separated the two germline ends. CDR1 is SGHNT, CDR2 YYREEE, per germline (reference sequence). The CDR3 is 13 amino acids. CDR3 nucleotide sequence: TGTGCCAGCAGCACCGGGACTCCCTACGAGCAGTACTTC. Amino acid sequence: CASSTGTPYEQYF.

This clone was recorded a few times. The chain links TRBV5-6 to TRBJ2-7, with 12 bases aligning to TRBD1. Germline values: CDR1 SGHDT, CDR2 YYEEEE. V gave up 3 bases and J gave up 5 bases; unmatched junction bases: 3. There are 14 residues in the CDR3. CDR3 protein: CASSWDRGLDEQYV. The CDR3 DNA is TGTGCCAGCAGCTGGGACAGGGGGCTCGACGAGCAGTACGTC.

This clone was seen a handful of times. The same CDR3 also results from other DNA sequences found in this sample. The chain employs TRBV9 and TRBJ2-1, with D uncertain. Germline V gene sequence: CDR1 SGDLS, CDR2 YYNGEE. The CDR3 covers 13 residues. Deletions cut 1 base from V and 4 bases from J, with 6 bases between. The CDR3 region is CASSVLSYNEQFF. In DNA form, the CDR3 reads TGTGCCAGCAGCGTACTCAGTTACAATGAGCAGTTCTTC.

The chain combines TRBV7-9 with TRBJ1-5; D is perhaps TRBD1 (5 bases). Germline V gives CDR1 SEHNR, CDR2 FQNEAQ (reference sequence). CDR3 length: 14 amino acids. Trimming removed 1 base at V and 9 bases at J, with 13 bases between. The DNA of the CDR3 is TGTGCCAGCAGCTTAGAATCGGGGGGTGGGCCCCAGCATTTT. This sequence encodes CASSLESGGGPQHF.

The gene calls are TRBV4-1 and TRBJ2-3; 7 nucleotides agree with TRBD1. V lost 2 bases, J lost 2 bases, and 10 bases stayed unmatched. Germline lookup yields CDR1 MGHRA and CDR2 YSYEKL. The CDR3 covers 17 residues. The CDR3 reads CASSQPIRGFNTDTQYF. CDR3 sequence (DNA): TGCGCCAGCAGCCAACCAATCAGGGGGTTCAACACAGATACGCAGTATTTT.

This clone was seen once. CDR3 residues: CSVGSGGIQETQYF. CDR3 DNA sequence: TGCAGCGTTGGGAGCGGGGGGATCCAAGAGACCCAGTACTTC. This chain links TRBV29-1 with TRBJ2-5; 9 positions match TRBD2. This CDR3 has 14 residues. Germline assignment: CDR1 SQVTM and CDR2 ANQGSEA. Trimming took 4 bases from V and 1 from J; bases not matched to a gene: 4.

The rearrangement uses TRBV2 and TRBJ2-1, with D uncertain. V lost 5 bases to trimming and J lost 12 bases, with 11 bases between them. CDR1 is SNHLY and CDR2 is FYNNEI in the germline V gene. The CDR3 loop spans 11 amino acids. CDR3 DNA: TGTGCCAGCAGTCCTAGTTGGGTGCAGTTCTTC. Its protein is CASSPSWVQFF.

In this sample, this clone turned up a few times. The chain uses TRBV6-5 and TRBJ2-5; 12 positions match TRBD1. This CDR3 region has 14 residues. V shed 6 bases, J shed 5 bases, and the junction held 4 bases outside the gene matches. Germline V CDR1 and CDR2: MNHEY, SVGAGI. CDR3 residues: CASRRDRGLETQYF. The CDR3 nucleotides read TGTGCCAGCAGAAGGGACAGGGGGCTGGAGACCCAGTACTTC.

V is TRBV5-1 and J is TRBJ2-5; 11 bases match TRBD1. The CDR3 totals 16 residues. The trim removed 4 bases at V and 4 bases at J, leaving 9 bases unmatched. Germline CDR1 SGHRS, CDR2 YFSETQ. CDR3 sequence: CASSPTGQGASETQYF. The CDR3 DNA is TGCGCCAGCAGCCCTACCGGACAGGGGGCCTCAGAGACCCAGTACTTC.

This chain uses TRBV9 with TRBJ1-2, with TRBD1 identical over 8 bases. V was clipped by 4 bases and J by 2 bases; unmatched bases: 7. CDR3 length equals 15 residues. Germline CDR1 is SGDLS and CDR2 is YYNGEE. The CDR3 protein is CASSLQGTGNYGYTF. The CDR3 region has the DNA TGTGCCAGCAGCCTACAAGGGACAGGCAACTATGGCTACACCTTC.

V gene TRBV4-2 combines with J gene TRBJ2-2; 10 bases agree with TRBD2. Germline values: CDR1 LGHNA, CDR2 YNFKEQ. This CDR3 contains 19 residues. The trim removed 0 bases at V and 5 bases at J, leaving 12 bases unmatched. CDR3 nucleotides: TGTGCCAGCAGCCAAGATCTCCCTGGGGCAGCGGGAGGGACCGGGGAGCTGTTTTTT. Translated: CASSQDLPGAAGGTGELFF.

V usage is TRBV10-2 and J usage is TRBJ2-1, with D perhaps matching TRBD2 (6 bases). Germline lookup yields CDR1 WSHSY and CDR2 SAAADI. The CDR3 runs 16 residues. V lost 7 bases and J 0 bases, leaving 16 bases between the germline ends. The CDR3 here is CASTPAGTVSYNEQFF. CDR3 DNA sequence: TGCGCCAGCACTCCGGCCGGGACTGTCTCCTACAATGAGCAGTTCTTC.

The chain uses TRBV2 and TRBJ2-2; D is uncertain. CDR1 and CDR2 from the germline V gene are SNHLY and FYNNEI. V was pared by 4 bases and J by 5 bases, with 5 bases between. This CDR3 region has 12 residues. The CDR3 protein is CASSAMTGELFF. CDR3 bases: TGTGCCAGCAGTGCCATGACCGGGGAGCTGTTTTTT. The whole variable domain, filled in from reference TRBV2 and TRBJ2-2, reads EPEVTQTPSHQVTQMGQEVILRCVPISNHLYFYWYRQILGQKVEFLVSFYNNEISEKSEIFDDQFSVERPDGSNFTLKIRSTKLEDSAMYFCASSAMTGELFFGEGSRLTVL.

The chain recombines TRBV4-1 with TRBJ2-4; D is perhaps TRBD1 (5 bases). Trimming took off 4 bases at V and 0 bases at J, with 16 bases between the two ends. Germline V lookup: CDR1 MGHRA, CDR2 YSYEKL. The CDR3 contains 17 residues. CDR3 loop: CASSPPRAILAKNIQYF. CDR3 DNA sequence: TGCGCCAGCAGCCCCCCCAGGGCCATTCTAGCCAAAAACATTCAGTACTTC.

The chain joins TRBV29-1 to TRBJ1-4, with 12 bases lining up with TRBD1. The trim removed 7 bases at V and 14 bases at J, leaving 14 bases unmatched. CDR1 is SQVTM, CDR2 ANQGSEA, per germline. This CDR3 region has 14 residues. For the CDR3, the DNA is TGCAGCGGGGGATCGGGACAGGGGGCAGGAGGGCTGTTTTTT. It specifies CSGGSGQGAGGLFF.

The table lists this clone with a few counts. The J gene is TRBJ1-1, the V gene TRBV27, with 7 bases identical to TRBD1. Germline CDR1 MNHEY, CDR2 SMNVEV (reference sequence). J gave up 1 base and V 10 bases, and 3 bases lay outside the gene matches. The CDR3 sequence is 12 residues long. Here the CDR3 DNA reads TGTGCCACCCGGACAGGGAACACTGAAGCTTTCTTT. It translates to CATRTGNTEAFF.

The CDR3 DNA reads as TGTGCCAGCAGCTTGGACACACATGGCACAGATACGCAGTATTTT. Translated, it gives CASSLDTHGTDTQYF. The chain carries TRBV7-8 and TRBJ2-3, with D perhaps TRBD1 (5 bases). Trimming pared 3 bases from V and 1 base from J, leaving 11 bases between. Looked up from germline, CDR1 is SGHVS and CDR2 is FQNEAQ. The CDR3 is made up of 15 amino acids.

This rearrangement joins TRBV5-1 to TRBJ2-5; the D gene is possibly TRBD1 (6 bases). There are 13 residues in the CDR3. V was trimmed by 3 bases and J by 2 bases, leaving 8 bases between them. Germline lookup yields CDR1 SGHRS and CDR2 YFSETQ. CDR3 sequence (DNA): TGCGCCAGCAGCTCAGGACAGCAAGAGACCCAGTACTTC. Residues: CASSSGQQETQYF.

This clone has a handful of counts. V and J are TRBV7-3 and TRBJ2-1; D possibly corresponds to TRBD2 (6 bases). Germline loops: CDR1 SGHTA, CDR2 FQGTGA. V lost 4 bases to trimming and J lost 7 bases, with 14 bases between them. The CDR3 covers 14 residues. CDR3 loop: CASSSSGTPNEQFF. For the CDR3, the DNA is TGTGCCAGCAGCTCGTCCGGGACTCCGAATGAGCAGTTCTTC.

A remark on this clone: Other DNA variants within this sample encode the same CDR3. This sequence joins TRBV2 and TRBJ1-5, with 10 bases aligning to TRBD1. Trimming cost V 4 bases and J 5 bases; bases outside gene matches: 2. Per germline, CDR1 SNHLY and CDR2 FYNNEI. The CDR3 loop spans 14 amino acids. CDR3 region: CASSGDRGYQPQHF. The CDR3 DNA reads as TGTGCCAGCAGTGGGGACAGGGGCTATCAGCCCCAGCATTTT.

This chain joins TRBV5-1 and TRBJ1-1; D unclear. V lost 5 bases, J lost 1 base, and 9 bases lay in between. There are 13 residues in the CDR3. Per the germline V gene, CDR1 is SGHRS and CDR2 is YFSETQ. For the CDR3, the DNA is TGCGCCAGCAGGCGGCAGCCGAACACTGAAGCTTTCTTT. It specifies CASRRQPNTEAFF. Variable domain in full (rest from reference TRBV5-1 and TRBJ1-1): KAGVTQTPRYLIKTRGQQVTLSCSPISGHRSVSWYQQTPGQGLQFLFEYFSETQRNKGNFPGRFSGRQFSNSRSEMNVSTLELGDSALYLCASRRQPNTEAFFGQGTRLTVV.

The CDR3 DNA sequence: TGTGCCAGCAGCGTACAGAACACCGGGGAGCTGTTTTTT. Encoded protein: CASSVQNTGELFF. The V call is TRBV25-1, the J call TRBJ2-2, with D unresolved. V was pared by 6 bases and J by 1 base, with 6 bases between. CDR1 MGHDK and CDR2 SYGVNS come from the germline V gene. CDR3 length: 13 residues.